This T cell receptor beta chain was profiled in a study of Ad26.COV2.S vaccination and SARS-CoV-2 variants. Broader study findings: Breadth measured for non-spike TCRs was similar across vaccine and placebo recipients. Relative to placebo recipients, vaccine recipients exhibited elevated spike-specific TCR breadth. Estimates derived from TCR breadth and depth analyses may have underestimated total T cell responses. Post-vaccination breadth of spike-specific CD8+ and CD4+ T cell responses was reportedly substantial.

This CDR3 is built from 16 residues. Germline-derived CDR1 and CDR2 are WSHSY and SAAADI. Losses at the gene ends were 0 bases for V and 2 bases for J; bases not matched to a gene: 5. Comment on this clone: No antigen is known for it.

Generated by immunoSEQ multiplex PCR, the TCRdb table keeps only in-frame clones and is missing some. The repertoire includes about 350,000 clones, around 90% of them detected once, and under 4% sits in the top ten. The chain has TRBV10-2 and TRBJ2-3, with 7 bases aligning to TRBD2. The receptor was derived from a human donor who had recovered from COVID-19. The sequencing here drew on peripheral blood, taken after recovery from COVID-19. CDR3 protein: CASSESKAGPTDTQYF. The CDR3, as DNA: TGCGCCAGCAGTGAGTCGAAAGCGGGGCCCACAGATACGCAGTATTTT.